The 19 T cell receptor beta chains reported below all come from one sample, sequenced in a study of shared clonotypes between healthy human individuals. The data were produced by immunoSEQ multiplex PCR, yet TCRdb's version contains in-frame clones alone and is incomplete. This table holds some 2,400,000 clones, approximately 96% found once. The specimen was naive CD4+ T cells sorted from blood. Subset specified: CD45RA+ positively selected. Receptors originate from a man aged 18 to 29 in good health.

The CDR3 region is CASSSFADKYNEQFF. The DNA for the CDR3 is TGTGCCAGCAGTTCCTTCGCGGACAAATACAATGAGCAGTTCTTC. The rearrangement links TRBV27 to TRBJ2-1; TRBD1 might be the D (5 bases). This CDR3 contains 15 residues. The V end was cut by 4 bases, the J end by 4 bases, with 14 bases between. Germline lookup yields CDR1 MNHEY and CDR2 SMNVEV (reference sequence).

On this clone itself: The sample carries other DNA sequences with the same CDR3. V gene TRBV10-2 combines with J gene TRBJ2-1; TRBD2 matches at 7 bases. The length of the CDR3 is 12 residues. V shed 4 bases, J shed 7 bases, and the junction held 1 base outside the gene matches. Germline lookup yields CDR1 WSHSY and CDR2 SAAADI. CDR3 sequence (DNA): TGCGCCAGCAGTGGGGGGGGGAATGAGCAGTTCTTC. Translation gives CASSGGGNEQFF.

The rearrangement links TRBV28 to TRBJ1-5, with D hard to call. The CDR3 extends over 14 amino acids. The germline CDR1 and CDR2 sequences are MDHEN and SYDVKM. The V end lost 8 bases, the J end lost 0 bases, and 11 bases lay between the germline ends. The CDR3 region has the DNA TGTGCCAGCGGTGGGAGGACTAGCAATCAGCCCCAGCATTTT. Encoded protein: CASGGRTSNQPQHF.

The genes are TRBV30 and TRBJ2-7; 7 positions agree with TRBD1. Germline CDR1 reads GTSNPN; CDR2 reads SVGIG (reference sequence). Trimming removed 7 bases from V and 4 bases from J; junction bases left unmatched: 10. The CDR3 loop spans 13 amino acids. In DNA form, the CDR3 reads TGTGCCTTAACAGGGGTCCCTTTTTACGAGCAGTACTTC. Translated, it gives CALTGVPFYEQYF.

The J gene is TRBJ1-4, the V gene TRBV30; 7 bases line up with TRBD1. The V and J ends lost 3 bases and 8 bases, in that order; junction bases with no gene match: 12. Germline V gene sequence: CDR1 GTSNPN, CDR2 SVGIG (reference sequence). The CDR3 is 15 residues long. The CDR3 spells CAWSLGTVTMEKLFF. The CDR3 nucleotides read TGTGCCTGGAGCCTTGGGACAGTAACGATGGAAAAACTGTTTTTT. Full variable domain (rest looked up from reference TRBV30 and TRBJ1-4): SQTIHQWPATLVQPVGSPLSLECTVEGTSNPNLYWYRQAAGRGLQLLFYSVGIGQISSEVPQNLSASRPQDRQFILSSKKLLLSDSGFYLCAWSLGTVTMEKLFFGSGTQLSVL.

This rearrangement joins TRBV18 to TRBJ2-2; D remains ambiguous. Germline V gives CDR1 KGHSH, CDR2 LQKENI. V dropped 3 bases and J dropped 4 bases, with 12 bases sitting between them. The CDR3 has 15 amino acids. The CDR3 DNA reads TGTGCCAGCTCACCCCCCCAGGTGAGCACCGGGGAGCTGTTTTTT. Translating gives CASSPPQVSTGELFF.

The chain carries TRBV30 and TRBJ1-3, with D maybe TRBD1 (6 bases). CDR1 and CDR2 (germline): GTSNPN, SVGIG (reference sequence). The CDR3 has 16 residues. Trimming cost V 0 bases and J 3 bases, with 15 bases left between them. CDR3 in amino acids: CAWSVEQGRSGNTIYF. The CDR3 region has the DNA TGTGCCTGGAGTGTCGAACAGGGACGAAGTGGAAACACCATATATTTT.

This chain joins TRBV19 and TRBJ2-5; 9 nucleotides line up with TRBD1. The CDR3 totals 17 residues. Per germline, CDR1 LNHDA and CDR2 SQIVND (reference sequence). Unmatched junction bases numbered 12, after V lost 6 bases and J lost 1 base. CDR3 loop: CASRRNRGPKPQETQYF. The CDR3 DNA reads TGTGCCAGTAGGAGGAACAGGGGGCCAAAACCCCAAGAGACCCAGTACTTC.

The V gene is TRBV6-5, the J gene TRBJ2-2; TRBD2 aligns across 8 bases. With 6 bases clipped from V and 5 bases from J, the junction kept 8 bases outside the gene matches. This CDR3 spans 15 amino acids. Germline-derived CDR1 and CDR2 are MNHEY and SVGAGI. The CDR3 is CASSRREGRTGELFF. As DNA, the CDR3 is TGTGCCAGCAGCCGCCGGGAGGGGAGAACCGGGGAGCTGTTTTTT.

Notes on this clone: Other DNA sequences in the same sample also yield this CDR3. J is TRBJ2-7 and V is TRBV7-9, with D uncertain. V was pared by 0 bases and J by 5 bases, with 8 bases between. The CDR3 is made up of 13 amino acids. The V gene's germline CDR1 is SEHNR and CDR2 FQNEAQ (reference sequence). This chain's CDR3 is CASSLAGSDEQYF. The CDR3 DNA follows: TGTGCCAGCAGCTTAGCGGGAAGCGACGAGCAGTACTTC.

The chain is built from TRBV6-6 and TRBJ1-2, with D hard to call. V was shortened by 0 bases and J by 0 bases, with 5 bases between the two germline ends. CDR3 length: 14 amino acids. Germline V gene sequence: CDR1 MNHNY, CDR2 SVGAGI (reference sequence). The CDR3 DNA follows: TGTGCCAGCAGTTACTCGGGCACTAACTATGGCTACACCTTC. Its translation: CASSYSGTNYGYTF.

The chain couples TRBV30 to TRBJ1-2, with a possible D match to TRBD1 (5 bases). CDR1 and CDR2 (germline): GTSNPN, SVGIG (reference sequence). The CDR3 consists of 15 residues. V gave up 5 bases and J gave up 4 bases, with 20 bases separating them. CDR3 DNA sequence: TGTGCCTGGGTCCCCATACCGACAGTCCCCTATGGCTACACCTTC. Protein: CAWVPIPTVPYGYTF.

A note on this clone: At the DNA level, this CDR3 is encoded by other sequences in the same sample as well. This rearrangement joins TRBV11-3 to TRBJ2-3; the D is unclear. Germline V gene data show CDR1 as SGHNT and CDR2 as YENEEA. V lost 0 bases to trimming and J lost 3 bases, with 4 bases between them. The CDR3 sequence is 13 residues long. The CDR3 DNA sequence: TGTGCCAGCAGCTTAGACGGTACAGATACGCAGTATTTT. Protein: CASSLDGTDTQYF.

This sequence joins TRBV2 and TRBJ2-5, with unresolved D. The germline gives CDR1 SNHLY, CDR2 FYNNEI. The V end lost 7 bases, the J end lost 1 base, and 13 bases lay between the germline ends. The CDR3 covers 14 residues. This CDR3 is CASTQTNTQETQYF. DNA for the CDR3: TGTGCCAGCACCCAGACCAACACCCAAGAGACCCAGTACTTC.

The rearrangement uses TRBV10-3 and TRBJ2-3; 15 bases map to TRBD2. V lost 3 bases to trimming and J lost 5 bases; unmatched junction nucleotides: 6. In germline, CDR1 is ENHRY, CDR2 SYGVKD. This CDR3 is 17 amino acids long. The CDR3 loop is CAISDTRTSGGEDTQYF. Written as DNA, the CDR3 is TGTGCCATCAGTGACACTCGGACTAGCGGGGGGGAAGATACGCAGTATTTT.

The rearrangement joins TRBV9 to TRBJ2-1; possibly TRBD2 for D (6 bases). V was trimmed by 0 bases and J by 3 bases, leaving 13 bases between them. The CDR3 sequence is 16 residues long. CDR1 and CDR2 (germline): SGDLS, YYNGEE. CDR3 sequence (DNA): TGTGCCAGCAGCGTAGATGGCGGAGGGGTCTACAATGAGCAGTTCTTC. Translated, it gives CASSVDGGGVYNEQFF.

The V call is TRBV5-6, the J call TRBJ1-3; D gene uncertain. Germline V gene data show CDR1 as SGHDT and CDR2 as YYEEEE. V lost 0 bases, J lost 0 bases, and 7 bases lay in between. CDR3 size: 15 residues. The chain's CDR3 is CASSLETFSGNTIYF. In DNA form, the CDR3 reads TGTGCCAGCAGCTTGGAAACCTTCTCTGGAAACACCATATATTTT.

Written as DNA, the CDR3 is TGTGCCAGCAGCCCACCTTGGCCACAGGATACTAGCACAGATACGCAGTATTTT. It codes for CASSPPWPQDTSTDTQYF. The chain combines TRBV9 with TRBJ2-3; possibly TRBD1 for D (5 bases). Trimming removed 4 bases at V and 0 bases at J, with 21 bases between. Germline loops: CDR1 SGDLS, CDR2 YYNGEE. The CDR3 has 18 residues.

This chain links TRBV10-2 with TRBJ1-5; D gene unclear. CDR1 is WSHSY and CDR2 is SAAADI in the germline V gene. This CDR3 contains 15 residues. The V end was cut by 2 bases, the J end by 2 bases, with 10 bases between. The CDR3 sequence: CASSERARGNQPQHF. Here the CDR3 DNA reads TGCGCCAGCAGTGAGAGGGCCCGCGGCAATCAGCCCCAGCATTTT.